A selection of T cell receptor beta chains follows, all from one sample in a study of Ad26.COV2.S vaccination and SARS-CoV-2 variants. Sequencing used immunoSEQ multiplex PCR; TCRdb keeps in-frame clones, though not all of them. The sample contains 450,000 to 550,000 clones, roughly nine tenths of which appear only once. Material: peripheral blood, obtained in a trial of Ad26.COV2.S vaccine versus placebo. These receptors originate from a person between 18 and 59 years old who received the Ad26.COV2.S COVID-19 vaccine or a placebo. CDR3s include the opening cysteine and the closing phenylalanine or tryptophan. The D gene is left open where the match is weak. The size entry is marked missing in some rows and otherwise reads once, few, many or a size class.

D	V	J	size	CDR3	DNA
-	TRBV5-1	TRBJ2-7	-	CASSLYVGAYEQYF	TGCGCCAGCAGCTTGTACGTGGGTGCCTACGAGCAGTACTTC
-	TRBV28	TRBJ1-2	-	CASSFLSIDYGYTF	TGTGCCAGCAGTTTTTTGTCCATCGACTATGGCTACACCTTC
TRBD1	TRBV6-5	TRBJ1-4	-	CASSPGTGYEKLFF	TGTGCCAGCAGTCCAGGGACAGGGTACGAAAAACTGTTTTTT
TRBD1	TRBV27	TRBJ1-2	-	CASSLFSTGPGGYTF	TGTGCCAGCAGTTTATTCTCGACAGGGCCGGGGGGCTACACCTTC
-	TRBV3-1/TRBV3-2	TRBJ1-2	-	CASSQEPTTSANYGYTF	TGTGCCAGCAGCCAAGAACCAACGACTTCTGCTAACTATGGCTACACCTTC
-	TRBV2	TRBJ2-2	-	CASSDRDSNTGELFF	TGTGCCAGCAGTGACCGGGACTCGAACACCGGGGAGCTGTTTTTT
-	TRBV28	TRBJ2-7	-	CASTLPGAHQYF	TGTGCCAGCACCCTGCCGGGGGCACATCAGTACTTC
-	TRBV28	TRBJ1-2	-	CASSLNSNYGYTF	TGTGCCAGCAGTTTAAATTCTAACTATGGCTACACCTTC
-	TRBV6-5	TRBJ1-1	-	CASGVGRNTEAFF	TGTGCCAGCGGGGTAGGAAGGAACACTGAAGCTTTCTTT
-	TRBV9	TRBJ2-2	-	CASSVGWEPRTGELFF	TGTGCCAGCAGCGTAGGTTGGGAACCCCGTACCGGGGAGCTGTTTTTT
-	TRBV7-9	TRBJ1-1	few	CASSFKGDTEAFF	TGTGCCAGCAGCTTTAAAGGAGACACTGAAGCTTTCTTT
-	TRBV9	TRBJ2-1	-	CASSVIGGPGSYNEQFF	TGTGCCAGCAGCGTGATCGGGGGGCCCGGCTCCTACAATGAGCAGTTCTTC
TRBD2	TRBV28	TRBJ2-3	-	CASSQLGEGYGVDTQYF	TGTGCCAGCAGCCAATTAGGGGAGGGTTATGGAGTAGATACGCAGTATTTT
TRBD1	TRBV6-5	TRBJ1-2	-	CASGGTGANYGYTF	TGTGCCAGCGGGGGAACAGGGGCTAACTATGGCTACACCTTC
TRBD1	TRBV5-1	TRBJ1-2	few	CASSLHGTGANYGYTF	TGCGCCAGCAGCTTGCACGGGACAGGCGCCAACTATGGCTACACCTTC
-	TRBV28	TRBJ2-2	-	CASSRDAATGELFF	TGTGCCAGCAGCCGGGACGCAGCCACCGGGGAGCTGTTTTTT
TRBD1	TRBV7-3	TRBJ1-2	-	CASSPTGGNYGYTF	TGTGCCAGCAGCCCGACAGGGGGCAACTATGGCTACACCTTC
-	TRBV5-6	TRBJ1-1	-	CASSSIEATEAFF	TGTGCCAGCAGCTCGATAGAGGCGACTGAAGCTTTCTTT
TRBD1	TRBV24-1	TRBJ2-6	-	CATSAPTGVGANVLTF	TGTGCCACCAGTGCCCCGACAGGGGTGGGGGCCAACGTCCTGACTTTC
TRBD2	TRBV5-1	TRBJ2-1	-	CASSSRTSGRANEQFF	TGCGCCAGCAGCTCCAGGACTAGCGGGAGGGCCAATGAGCAGTTCTTC
-	TRBV5-1	TRBJ2-2	-	CASSLLGGSGELFF	TGCGCCAGCAGCTTGTTGGGGGGCTCGGGGGAGCTGTTTTTT
-	TRBV10-3	TRBJ1-4	once	CAIKGSPGSDEKLFF	TGTGCCATCAAAGGCAGTCCTGGGTCCGATGAAAAACTGTTTTTT
TRBD1	TRBV9	TRBJ1-2	-	CASSVFETGGFGYTF	TGTGCCAGCAGCGTATTCGAGACAGGGGGCTTTGGCTACACCTTC
-	TRBV4-1	TRBJ1-1	-	CASSHQIRDGEAFF	TGCGCCAGCAGCCACCAAATCCGGGACGGGGAAGCTTTCTTT
-	TRBV15	TRBJ2-5	-	CATRGSLGARETQYF	TGTGCCACCAGGGGCTCGCTAGGGGCGAGGGAGACCCAGTACTTC
-	TRBV7-3	TRBJ2-5	-	CASSLNAGSGETQYF	TGTGCCAGCAGCTTAAATGCAGGGTCGGGGGAGACCCAGTACTTC
-	TRBV7-2	TRBJ2-3	-	CASSLWSDTQYF	TGTGCCAGCAGCTTATGGTCGGATACGCAGTATTTT
-	TRBV2	TRBJ1-3	once	CASLGAGKRGNTIYF	TGTGCCAGCTTAGGCGCGGGAAAGAGGGGAAACACCATATATTTT
TRBD1	TRBV19	TRBJ1-2	-	CASRTGEGYGYTF	TGTGCCAGTCGGACAGGGGAAGGCTATGGCTACACCTTC
-	TRBV6-6	TRBJ1-3	-	CATSRSSGNTIYF	TGTGCCACCAGCAGGAGTTCTGGAAACACCATATATTTT
TRBD2	TRBV6-5	TRBJ2-7	once	CASSSNGGNEQYF	TGTGCCAGCAGTTCGAACGGGGGGAACGAGCAGTACTTC
TRBD2	TRBV2	TRBJ2-1	-	CASSTRLAGDNEQFF	TGTGCCAGCAGTACACGACTAGCGGGGGACAATGAGCAGTTCTTC
-	TRBV9	TRBJ2-1	once	CASSSGDSYNEQFF	TGTGCCAGCAGCAGCGGAGATTCCTACAATGAGCAGTTCTTC
-	TRBV13	TRBJ1-2	-	CASSLDFRRGFNYGYTF	TGTGCCAGCAGCTTAGACTTCCGCAGGGGCTTTAACTATGGCTACACCTTC
TRBD1	TRBV11-2	TRBJ2-5	-	CASSPTGGGGQTQYF	TGTGCCAGCAGCCCAACAGGGGGCGGCGGTCAGACCCAGTACTTC
-	TRBV5-4	TRBJ2-2	-	CASSTPSGNTGELFF	TGTGCCAGCAGCACACCGAGCGGGAACACCGGGGAGCTGTTTTTT
TRBD1	TRBV2	TRBJ1-2	few	CASSGTGRYGYTF	TGTGCCAGCAGTGGGACAGGGAGGTACGGCTACACCTTC
-	TRBV30	TRBJ1-2	-	CAWSPPAIGNYGYTF	TGTGCCTGGAGTCCTCCCGCGATAGGGAACTATGGCTACACCTTC
-	TRBV7-2	TRBJ2-5	-	CASSLVAWTEGGTQYF	TGTGCCAGCAGCTTAGTCGCCTGGACAGAGGGGGGCACCCAGTACTTC
-	TRBV11-3	TRBJ1-2	few	CASSSQRNYGYTF	TGTGCCAGCAGCTCCCAACGGAACTATGGCTACACCTTC
TRBD2	TRBV5-1	TRBJ2-5	-	CASSHGGAQETQYF	TGCGCCAGCAGCCACGGGGGGGCCCAAGAGACCCAGTACTTC
-	TRBV27	TRBJ1-5	-	CASSLRGRQPQHF	TGTGCCAGCAGTCTCCGGGGGCGTCAGCCCCAGCATTTT
TRBD2	TRBV7-3	TRBJ2-1	-	CASSPSSGSSYNEQFF	TGTGCCAGCAGCCCCTCGAGCGGGAGCTCCTACAATGAGCAGTTCTTC